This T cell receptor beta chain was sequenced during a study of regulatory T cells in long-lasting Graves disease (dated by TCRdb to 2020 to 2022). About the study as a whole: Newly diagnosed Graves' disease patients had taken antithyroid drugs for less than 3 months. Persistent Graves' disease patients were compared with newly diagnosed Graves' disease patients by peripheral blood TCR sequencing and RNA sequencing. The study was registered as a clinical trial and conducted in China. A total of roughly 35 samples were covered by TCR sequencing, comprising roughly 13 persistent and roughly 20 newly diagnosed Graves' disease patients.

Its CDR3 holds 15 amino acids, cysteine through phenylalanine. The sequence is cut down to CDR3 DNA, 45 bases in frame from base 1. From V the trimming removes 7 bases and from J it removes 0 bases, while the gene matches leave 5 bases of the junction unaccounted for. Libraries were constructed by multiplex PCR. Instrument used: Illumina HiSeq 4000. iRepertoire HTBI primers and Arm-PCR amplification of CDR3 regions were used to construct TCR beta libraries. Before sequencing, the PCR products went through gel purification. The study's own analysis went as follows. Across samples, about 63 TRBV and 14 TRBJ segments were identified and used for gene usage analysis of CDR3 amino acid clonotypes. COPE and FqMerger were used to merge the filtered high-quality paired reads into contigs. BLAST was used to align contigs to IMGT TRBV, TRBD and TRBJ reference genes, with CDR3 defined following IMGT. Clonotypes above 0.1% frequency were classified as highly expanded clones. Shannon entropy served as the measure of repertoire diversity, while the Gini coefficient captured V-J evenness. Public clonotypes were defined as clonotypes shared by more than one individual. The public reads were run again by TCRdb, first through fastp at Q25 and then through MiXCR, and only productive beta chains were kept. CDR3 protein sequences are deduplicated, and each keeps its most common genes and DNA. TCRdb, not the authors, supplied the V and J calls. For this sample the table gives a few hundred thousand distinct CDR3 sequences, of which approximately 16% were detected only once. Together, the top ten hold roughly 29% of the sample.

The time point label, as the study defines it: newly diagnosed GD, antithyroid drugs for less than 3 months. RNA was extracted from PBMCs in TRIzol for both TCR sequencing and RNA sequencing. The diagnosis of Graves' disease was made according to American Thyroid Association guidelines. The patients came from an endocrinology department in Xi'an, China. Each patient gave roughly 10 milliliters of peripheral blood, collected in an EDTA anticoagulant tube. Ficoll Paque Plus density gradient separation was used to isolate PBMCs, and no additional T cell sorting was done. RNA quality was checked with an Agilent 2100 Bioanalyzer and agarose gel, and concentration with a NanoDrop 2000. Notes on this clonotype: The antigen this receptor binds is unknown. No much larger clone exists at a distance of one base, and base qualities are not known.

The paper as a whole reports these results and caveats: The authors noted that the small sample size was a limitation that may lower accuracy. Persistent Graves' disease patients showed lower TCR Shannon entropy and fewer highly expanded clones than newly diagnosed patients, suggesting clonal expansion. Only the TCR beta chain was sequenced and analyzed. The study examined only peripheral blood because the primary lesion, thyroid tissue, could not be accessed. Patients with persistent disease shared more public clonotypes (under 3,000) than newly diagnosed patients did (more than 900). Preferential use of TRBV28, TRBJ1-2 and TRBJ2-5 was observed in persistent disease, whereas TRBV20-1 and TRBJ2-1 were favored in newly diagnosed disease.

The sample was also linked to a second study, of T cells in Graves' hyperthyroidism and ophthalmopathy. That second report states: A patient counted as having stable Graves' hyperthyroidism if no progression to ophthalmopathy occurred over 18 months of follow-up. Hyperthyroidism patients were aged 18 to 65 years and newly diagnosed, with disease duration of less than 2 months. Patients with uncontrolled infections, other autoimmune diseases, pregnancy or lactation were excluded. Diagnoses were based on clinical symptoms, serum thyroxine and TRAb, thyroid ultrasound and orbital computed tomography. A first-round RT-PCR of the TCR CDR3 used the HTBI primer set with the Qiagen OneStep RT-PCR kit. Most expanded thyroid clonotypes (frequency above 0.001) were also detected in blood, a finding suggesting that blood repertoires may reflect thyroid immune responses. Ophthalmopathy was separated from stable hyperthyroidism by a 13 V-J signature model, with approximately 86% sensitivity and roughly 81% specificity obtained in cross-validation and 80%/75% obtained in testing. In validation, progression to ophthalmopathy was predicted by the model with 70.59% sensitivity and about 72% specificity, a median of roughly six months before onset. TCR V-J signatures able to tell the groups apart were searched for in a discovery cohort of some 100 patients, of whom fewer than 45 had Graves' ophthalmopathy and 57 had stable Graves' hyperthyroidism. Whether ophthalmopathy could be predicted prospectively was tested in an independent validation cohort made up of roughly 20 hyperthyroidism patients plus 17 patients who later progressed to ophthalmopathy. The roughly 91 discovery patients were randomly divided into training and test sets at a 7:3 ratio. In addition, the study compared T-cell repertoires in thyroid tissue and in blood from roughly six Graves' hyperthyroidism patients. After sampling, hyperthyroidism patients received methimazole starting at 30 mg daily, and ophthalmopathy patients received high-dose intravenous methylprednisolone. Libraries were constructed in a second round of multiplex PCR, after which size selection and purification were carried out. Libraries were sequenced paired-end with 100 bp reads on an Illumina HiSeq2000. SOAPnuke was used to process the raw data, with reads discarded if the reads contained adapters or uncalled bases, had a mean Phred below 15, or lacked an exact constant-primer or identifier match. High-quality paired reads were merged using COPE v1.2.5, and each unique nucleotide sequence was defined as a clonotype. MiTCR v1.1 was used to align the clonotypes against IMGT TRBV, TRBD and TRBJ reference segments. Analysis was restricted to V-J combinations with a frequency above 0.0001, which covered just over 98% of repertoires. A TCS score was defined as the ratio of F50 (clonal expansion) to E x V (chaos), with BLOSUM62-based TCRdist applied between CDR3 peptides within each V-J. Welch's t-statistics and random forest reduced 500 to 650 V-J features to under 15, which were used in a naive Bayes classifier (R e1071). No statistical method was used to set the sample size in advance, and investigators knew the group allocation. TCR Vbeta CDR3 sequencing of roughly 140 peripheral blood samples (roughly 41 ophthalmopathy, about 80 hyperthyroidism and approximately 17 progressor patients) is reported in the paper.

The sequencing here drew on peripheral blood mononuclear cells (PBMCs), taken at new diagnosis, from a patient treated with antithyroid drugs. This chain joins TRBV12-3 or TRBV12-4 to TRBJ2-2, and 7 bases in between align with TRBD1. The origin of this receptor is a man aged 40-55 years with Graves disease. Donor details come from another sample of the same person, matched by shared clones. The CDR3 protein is CASTWDSPNTGELFF. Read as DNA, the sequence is TGTGCCAGCACCTGGGACAGTCCGAACACCGGGGAGCTGTTTTTT.